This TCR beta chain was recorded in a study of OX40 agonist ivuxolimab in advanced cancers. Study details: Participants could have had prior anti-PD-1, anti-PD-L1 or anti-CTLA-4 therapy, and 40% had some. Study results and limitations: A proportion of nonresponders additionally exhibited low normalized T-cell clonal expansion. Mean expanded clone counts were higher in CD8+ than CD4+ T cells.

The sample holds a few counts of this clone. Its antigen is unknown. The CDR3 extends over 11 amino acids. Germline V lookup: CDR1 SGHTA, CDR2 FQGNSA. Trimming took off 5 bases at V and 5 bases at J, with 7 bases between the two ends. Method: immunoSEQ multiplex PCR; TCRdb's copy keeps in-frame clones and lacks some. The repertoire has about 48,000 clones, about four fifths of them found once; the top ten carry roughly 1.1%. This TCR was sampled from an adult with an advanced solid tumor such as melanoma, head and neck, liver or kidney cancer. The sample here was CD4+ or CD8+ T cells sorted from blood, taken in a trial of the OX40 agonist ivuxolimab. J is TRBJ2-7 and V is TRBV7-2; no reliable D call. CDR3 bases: TGTGCCAGCAGCAAAAGGGACGAGCAGTACTTC. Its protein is CASSKRDEQYF. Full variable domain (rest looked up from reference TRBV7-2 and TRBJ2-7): GAGVSQSPSNKVTEKGKDVELRCDPISGHTALYWYRQSLGQGLEFLIYFQGNSAPDKSGLPSDRFSAERTGGSVSTLTIQRTQQEDSAVYLCASSKRDEQYFGPGTRLTVT.